Each of the 11 T cell receptor beta chains below was sequenced from the same sample in a study of CD8 T cells in Susac syndrome. It was with random hexamers that about 0.45 to 1 ug RNA was reverse transcribed. TCRdb called the immunoSEQ multiplex PCR reads again in MiXCR, with one record for every CDR3 protein. The profile covers 100,000 to 150,000 distinct CDR3 sequences, with around 94% appearing a single time and more than 0.075% taken by the ten largest. Sequenced: CD4+ T cells from PBMCs. These receptors were obtained from a human donor in good health.

This chain uses TRBV3-1 with TRBJ2-2; D might be TRBD1 (6 bases). Germline-derived CDR1 and CDR2 are LGHDT and YNNKEL (reference sequence). Trimming left V 4 bases short and J 1 base short, with 19 bases between. The CDR3 contains 18 residues. The chain's CDR3 is CASSLALLDSVNTGELFF. The CDR3 DNA follows: TGTGCCAGCAGCCTAGCCCTATTGGACAGCGTGAACACCGGGGAGCTGTTTTTT.

The chain recombines TRBV7-2 with TRBJ2-1; D is unresolved. In germline, CDR1 is SGHTA, CDR2 FQGNSA. The CDR3 sequence is 14 residues long. Trimming stripped 4 bases from V and 7 bases from J, with 14 bases between. The CDR3, as DNA: TGTGCCAGCAGCTCGCCCCTCCCCGGGAATGAGCAGTTCTTC. Protein sequence: CASSSPLPGNEQFF.

The chain carries TRBV3-1 and TRBJ2-5; either TRBD1 or TRBD2 may supply D (5 bases each). Deletions cut 6 bases from V and 5 bases from J, with 19 bases between. The CDR3 consists of 15 residues. Germline-derived CDR1 and CDR2 are LGHDT and YNNKEL (reference sequence). The CDR3 sequence: CASSEVGAGRETQYF. The CDR3 DNA sequence: TGTGCCAGCAGTGAAGTCGGGGCCGGTCGGGAGACCCAGTACTTC.

J is TRBJ2-4 and V is TRBV29-1, with 10 bases matching TRBD2. In germline, CDR1 is SQVTM, CDR2 ANQGSEA. V gave up 6 bases and J gave up 8 bases; unmatched junction bases: 16. CDR3 length equals 16 residues. CDR3 loop: CSVRRGASGRGDIQYF. In DNA, the CDR3 is TGCAGCGTCCGAAGGGGGGCTAGCGGGAGAGGGGACATTCAGTACTTC.

The CDR3 is CASSLARQGNVEQYF. The CDR3 DNA reads TGTGCCAGCAGCTTGGCCCGACAGGGGAACGTGGAGCAGTACTTC. The chain uses TRBV5-6 and TRBJ2-7; 8 bases line up with TRBD1. This CDR3 has 15 amino acids. With 0 bases clipped from V and 7 bases from J, the junction kept 9 bases outside the gene matches. CDR1 is SGHDT, CDR2 YYEEEE, per germline. Together with reference TRBV5-6 and TRBJ2-7, the CDR3 gives the full variable domain: DAGVTQSPTHLIKTRGQQVTLRCSPKSGHDTVSWYQQALGQGPQFIFQYYEEEERQRGNFPDRFSGHQFPNYSSELNVNALLLGDSALYLCASSLARQGNVEQYFGPGTRLTVT.

This chain uses TRBV29-1 with TRBJ2-5; D gene unclear. In germline, CDR1 is SQVTM, CDR2 ANQGSEA. This CDR3 is built from 12 residues. Trimming stripped 1 base from V and 4 bases from J, with 7 bases between. CDR3 amino acids: CSVEAGPETQYF. The CDR3 nucleotides are TGCAGCGTTGAAGCCGGGCCAGAGACCCAGTACTTC.

The V gene is TRBV29-1, the J gene TRBJ2-3; D is tentatively TRBD1 or TRBD2 (5 bases each). This CDR3 has 15 residues. The germline V and J ends were trimmed by 3 bases and 1 base, with 14 bases remaining between them. Germline values: CDR1 SQVTM, CDR2 ANQGSEA. In nucleotides, the CDR3 is TGCAGCGTTGACCGGGGCCCTGGACGCACAGATACGCAGTATTTT. This codes for CSVDRGPGRTDTQYF.

This clonotype was counted once. The chain joins TRBV3-1 to TRBJ2-5, with D unclear. Germline V gives CDR1 LGHDT, CDR2 YNNKEL (reference sequence). This CDR3 spans 13 amino acids. V shed 5 bases and J shed 5 bases, with 12 bases lying between them. CDR3: CASSSPARETQYF. The CDR3 nucleotides read TGTGCCAGCAGCTCCCCAGCGCGGGAGACCCAGTACTTC.

This clonotype was counted a few times. An end of the junction does not agree with germline; a read error may underlie this. The CDR3 loop reads CASRKGQPNPMDF. CDR3 DNA: TGTGCCAGCAGAAAGGGGCAGCCTAACCCAATGGATTTT. V is TRBV2 and J is TRBJ1-4; perhaps TRBD1 as D (5 bases). Germline CDR1 is SNHLY and CDR2 is FYNNEI. CDR3 length: 13 residues. Full variable domain (remainder filled in from reference TRBV2 and TRBJ1-4): EPEVTQTPSHQVTQMGQEVILRCVPISNHLYFYWYRQILGQKVEFLVSFYNNEISEKSEIFDDQFSVERPDGSNFTLKIRSTKLEDSAMYFCASRKGQPNPMDFGSGTQLSVL.

V gene TRBV10-3 combines with J gene TRBJ1-2; 9 nucleotides align to TRBD1. This CDR3 contains 14 residues. Trimming cost V 4 bases and J 5 bases; bases outside gene matches: 5. Germline-derived CDR1 and CDR2 are ENHRY and SYGVKD. The CDR3 reads CAISVGTGFYGYTF. In DNA, the CDR3 is TGTGCCATCAGTGTCGGGACAGGGTTTTATGGCTACACCTTC.

The V call is TRBV29-1, the J call TRBJ1-4; TRBD1 aligns across 7 bases. The CDR3 has 16 amino acids. CDR1 and CDR2 (germline): SQVTM, ANQGSEA. V shed 7 bases, J shed 0 bases, and the junction held 11 bases outside the gene matches. CDR3 loop: CSAGRGTEATNEKLFF. CDR3 nucleotide sequence: TGCAGCGCCGGAAGAGGGACAGAGGCAACTAATGAAAAACTGTTTTTT.